The T cell receptor beta chain described here comes from a study of blood T cells in healthy people across ages. A remark on this clonotype: The antigen is undetermined.

Combining a sample-barcoded 5' primer with a J-beta primer mix, a second PCR ran for roughly 7 to 12 cycles. TCRdb passed the 5' RACE reads through MiXCR, listing each CDR3 protein once. The table lists under 800,000 distinct CDR3 sequences, around 46% of them singletons. From germline, CDR1 is SQVTM and CDR2 ANQGSEA. This CDR3 is 12 amino acids long. The ends were cut back, 0 bases at V and 6 bases at J, with 6 bases in the middle. Study observations and caveats: Observed TCR beta diversity per million T cells went down as age went up. This fall followed a roughly linear course with age.

The sequence was obtained from an older woman in good health. What was sequenced was blood. The rearrangement joins TRBV29-1 to TRBJ2-1, with unresolved D. CDR3 loop: CSVEDISNEQFF. In nucleotides, the CDR3 is TGCAGCGTTGAAGATATCAGCAATGAGCAGTTCTTC.